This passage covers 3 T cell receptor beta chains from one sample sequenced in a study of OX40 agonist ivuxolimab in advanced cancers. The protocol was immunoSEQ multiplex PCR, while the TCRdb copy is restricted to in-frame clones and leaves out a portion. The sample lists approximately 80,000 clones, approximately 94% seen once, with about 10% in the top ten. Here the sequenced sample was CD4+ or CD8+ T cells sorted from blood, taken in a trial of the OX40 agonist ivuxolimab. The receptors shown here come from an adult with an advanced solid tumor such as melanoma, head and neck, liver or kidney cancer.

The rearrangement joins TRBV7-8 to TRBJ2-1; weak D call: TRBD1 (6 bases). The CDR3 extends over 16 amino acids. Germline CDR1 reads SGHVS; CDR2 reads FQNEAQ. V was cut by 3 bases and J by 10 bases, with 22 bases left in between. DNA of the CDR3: TGTGCCAGCAGCTTGGTCGGGACACCTAACCCGGGGGAGCAGTTCTTC. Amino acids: CASSLVGTPNPGEQFF.

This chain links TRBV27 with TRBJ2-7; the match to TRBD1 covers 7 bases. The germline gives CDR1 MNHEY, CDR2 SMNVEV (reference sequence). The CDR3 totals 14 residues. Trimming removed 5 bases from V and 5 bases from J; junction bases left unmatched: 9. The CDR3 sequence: CASSLNRDSNEQYF. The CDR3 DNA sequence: TGTGCCAGCAGTCTAAACCGGGACAGCAACGAGCAGTACTTC.

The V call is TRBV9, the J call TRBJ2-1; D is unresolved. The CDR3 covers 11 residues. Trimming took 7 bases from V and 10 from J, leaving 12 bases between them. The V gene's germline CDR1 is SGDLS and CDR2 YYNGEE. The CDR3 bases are TGTGCCAGCGGATCTACTGCGGAGCAGTTCTTC. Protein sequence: CASGSTAEQFF.